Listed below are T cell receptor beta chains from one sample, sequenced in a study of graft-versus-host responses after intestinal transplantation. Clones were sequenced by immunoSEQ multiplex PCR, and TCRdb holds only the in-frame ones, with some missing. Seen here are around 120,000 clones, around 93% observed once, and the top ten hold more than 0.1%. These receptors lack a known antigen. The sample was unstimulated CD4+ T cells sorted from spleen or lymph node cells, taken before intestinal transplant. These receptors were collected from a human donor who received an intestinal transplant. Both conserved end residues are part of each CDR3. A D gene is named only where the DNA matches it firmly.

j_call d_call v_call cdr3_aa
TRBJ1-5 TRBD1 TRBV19 CASSSGQVFSNQPQHF
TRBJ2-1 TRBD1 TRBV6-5 CASSSQGVLRGEQFF
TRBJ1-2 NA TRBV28 CASSPGQLYGYTF
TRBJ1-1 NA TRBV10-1 CASSERRKNTEAFF
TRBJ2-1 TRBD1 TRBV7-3 CASSLKGDSYNEQFF
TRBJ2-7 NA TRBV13 CASSLGEGYEQYF
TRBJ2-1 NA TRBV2 CASTGGSYNEQFF
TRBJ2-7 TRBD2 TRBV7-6 CASSPLADSYEQYF
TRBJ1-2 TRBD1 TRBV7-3 CASSDRAGDPYGYTF
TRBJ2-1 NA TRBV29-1 CSAVKDSYNEQFF
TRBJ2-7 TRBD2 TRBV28 CASHSRTSGSSQQYF